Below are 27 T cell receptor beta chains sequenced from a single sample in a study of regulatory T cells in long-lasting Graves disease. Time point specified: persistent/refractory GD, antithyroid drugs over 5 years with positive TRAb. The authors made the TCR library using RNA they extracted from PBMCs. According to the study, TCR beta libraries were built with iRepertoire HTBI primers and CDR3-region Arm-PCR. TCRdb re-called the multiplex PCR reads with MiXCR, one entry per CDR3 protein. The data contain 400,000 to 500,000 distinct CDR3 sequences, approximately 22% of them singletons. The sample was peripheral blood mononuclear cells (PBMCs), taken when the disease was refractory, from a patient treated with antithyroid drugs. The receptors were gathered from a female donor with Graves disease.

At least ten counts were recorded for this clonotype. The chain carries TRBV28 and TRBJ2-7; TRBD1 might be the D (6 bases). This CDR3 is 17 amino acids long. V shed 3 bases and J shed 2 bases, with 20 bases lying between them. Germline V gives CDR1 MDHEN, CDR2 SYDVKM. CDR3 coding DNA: TGTGCCAGCAGTTTCCGCGGTTGGAAGGGGGAGACCTACGAGCAGTACTTC. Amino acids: CASSFRGWKGETYEQYF.

Here the CDR3 DNA reads TGCAGTGCTAGATCTCACAGGGGCCCTGACGGCGGGCAGTACTTC. It specifies CSARSHRGPDGGQYF. The chain couples TRBV20-1 to TRBJ2-7, with 7 bases lining up with TRBD1. The germline V gene has CDR1 DFQATT and CDR2 SNEGSKA (reference sequence). The length of the CDR3 is 15 residues. J lost 9 bases, V lost 2 bases, and 16 bases had no gene match.

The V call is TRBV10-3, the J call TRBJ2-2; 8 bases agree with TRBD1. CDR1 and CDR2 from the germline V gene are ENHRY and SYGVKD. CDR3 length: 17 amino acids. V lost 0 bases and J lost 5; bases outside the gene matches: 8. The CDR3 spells CAISESVRTGFTGELFF. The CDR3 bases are TGTGCCATCAGTGAGTCCGTCCGGACAGGGTTTACCGGGGAGCTGTTTTTT.

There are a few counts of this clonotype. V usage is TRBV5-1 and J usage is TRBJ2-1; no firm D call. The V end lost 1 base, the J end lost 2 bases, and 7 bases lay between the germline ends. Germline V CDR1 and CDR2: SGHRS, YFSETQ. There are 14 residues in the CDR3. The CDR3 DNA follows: TGCGCCAGCAGCTTGTACGGGCCCTACAATGAGCAGTTCTTC. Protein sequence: CASSLYGPYNEQFF.

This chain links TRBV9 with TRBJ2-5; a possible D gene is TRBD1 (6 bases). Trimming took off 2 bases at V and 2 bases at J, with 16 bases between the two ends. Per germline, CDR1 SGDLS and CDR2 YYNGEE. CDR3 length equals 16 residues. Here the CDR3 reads CASSVSWGRGQETQYF. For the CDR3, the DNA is TGTGCCAGCAGCGTCTCTTGGGGCAGGGGACAAGAGACCCAGTACTTC. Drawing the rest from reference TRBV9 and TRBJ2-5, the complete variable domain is DSGVTQTPKHLITATGQRVTLRCSPRSGDLSVYWYQQSLDQGLQFLIQYYNGEERAKGNILERFSAQQFPDLHSELNLSSLELGDSALYFCASSVSWGRGQETQYFGPGTRLLVL.

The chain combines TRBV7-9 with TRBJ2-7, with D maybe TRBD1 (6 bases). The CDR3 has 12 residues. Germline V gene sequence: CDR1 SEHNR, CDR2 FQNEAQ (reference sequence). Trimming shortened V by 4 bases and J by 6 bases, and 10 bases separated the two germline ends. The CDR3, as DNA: TGTGCCAGCAGCTCAAACAGGGCCGAGCAGTACTTC. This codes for CASSSNRAEQYF.

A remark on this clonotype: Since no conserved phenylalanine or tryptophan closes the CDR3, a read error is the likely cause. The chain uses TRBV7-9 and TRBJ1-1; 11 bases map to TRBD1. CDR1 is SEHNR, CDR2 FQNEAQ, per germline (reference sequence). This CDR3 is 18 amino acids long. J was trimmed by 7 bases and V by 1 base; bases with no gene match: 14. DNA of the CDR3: TGTGCCAGCAGCTTAGTTCTTATGGCCGGGACAGGGGGGGGTGAAGCTTTCCTT. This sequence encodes CASSLVLMAGTGGGEAFL.

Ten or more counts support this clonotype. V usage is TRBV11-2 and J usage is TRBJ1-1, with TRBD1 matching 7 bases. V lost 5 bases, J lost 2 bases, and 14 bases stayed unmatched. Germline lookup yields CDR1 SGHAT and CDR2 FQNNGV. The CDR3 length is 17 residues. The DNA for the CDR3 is TGTGCCAGCAGCCGACAGACAGGGAGCGTGCAAAACACTGAAGCTTTCTTT. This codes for CASSRQTGSVQNTEAFF. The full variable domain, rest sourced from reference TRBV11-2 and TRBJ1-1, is EAGVAQSPRYKIIEKRQSVAFWCNPISGHATLYWYQQILGQGPKLLIQFQNNGVVDDSQLPKDRFSAERLKGVDSTLKIQPAKLEDSAVYLCASSRQTGSVQNTEAFFGQGTRLTVV.

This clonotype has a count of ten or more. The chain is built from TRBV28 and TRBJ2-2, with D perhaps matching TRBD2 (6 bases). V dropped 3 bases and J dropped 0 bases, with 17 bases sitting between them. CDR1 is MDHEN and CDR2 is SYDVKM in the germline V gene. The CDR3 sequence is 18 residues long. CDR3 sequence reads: CASSFWRDGAPNTGELFF. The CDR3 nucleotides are TGTGCCAGCAGTTTTTGGAGGGACGGGGCCCCGAACACCGGGGAGCTGTTTTTT.

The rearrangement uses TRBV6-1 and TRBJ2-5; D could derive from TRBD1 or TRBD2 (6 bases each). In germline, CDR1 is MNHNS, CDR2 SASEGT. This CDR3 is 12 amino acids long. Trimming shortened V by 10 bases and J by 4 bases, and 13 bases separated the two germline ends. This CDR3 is CATGRDTETQYF. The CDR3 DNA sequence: TGTGCCACAGGGCGGGACACAGAGACCCAGTACTTC.

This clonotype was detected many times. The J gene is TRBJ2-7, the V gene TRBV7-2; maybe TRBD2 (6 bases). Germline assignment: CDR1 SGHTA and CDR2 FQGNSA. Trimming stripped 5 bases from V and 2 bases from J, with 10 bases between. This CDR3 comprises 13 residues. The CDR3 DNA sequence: TGTGCCAGCAGCCGAGCGGGTACCTACGAGCAGTACTTC. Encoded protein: CASSRAGTYEQYF.

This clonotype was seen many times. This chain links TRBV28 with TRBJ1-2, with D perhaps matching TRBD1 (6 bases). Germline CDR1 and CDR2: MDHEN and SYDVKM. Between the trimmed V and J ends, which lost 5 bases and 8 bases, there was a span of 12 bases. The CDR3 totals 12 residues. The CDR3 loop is CASSLEDRGYTF. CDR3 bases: TGTGCCAGCAGTCTGGAGGACAGAGGCTACACCTTC.

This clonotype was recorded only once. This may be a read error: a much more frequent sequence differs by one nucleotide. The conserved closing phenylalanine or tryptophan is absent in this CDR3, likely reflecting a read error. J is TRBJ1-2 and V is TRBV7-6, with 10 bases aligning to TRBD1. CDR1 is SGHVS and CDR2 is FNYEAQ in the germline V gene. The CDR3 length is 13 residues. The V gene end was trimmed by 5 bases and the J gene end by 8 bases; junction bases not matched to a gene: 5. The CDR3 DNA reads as TGTGCCAGCAGCCAGGGACAGGGGAACGGCTACACCCTC. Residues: CASSQGQGNGYTL.

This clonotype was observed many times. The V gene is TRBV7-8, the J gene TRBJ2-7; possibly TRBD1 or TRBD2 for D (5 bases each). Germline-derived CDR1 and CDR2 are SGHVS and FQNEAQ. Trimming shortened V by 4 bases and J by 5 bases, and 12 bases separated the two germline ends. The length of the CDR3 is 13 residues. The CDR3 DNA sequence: TGTGCCAGCAGCTCCGACCTGGGGGACGAGCAGTACTTC. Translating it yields CASSSDLGDEQYF.

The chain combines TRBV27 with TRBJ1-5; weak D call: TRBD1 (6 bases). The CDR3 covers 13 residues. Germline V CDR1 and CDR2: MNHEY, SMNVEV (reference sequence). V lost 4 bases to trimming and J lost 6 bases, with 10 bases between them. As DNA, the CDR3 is TGTGCCAGCAGTTGGGGCAGGGGTCAGCCCCAGCATTTT. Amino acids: CASSWGRGQPQHF.

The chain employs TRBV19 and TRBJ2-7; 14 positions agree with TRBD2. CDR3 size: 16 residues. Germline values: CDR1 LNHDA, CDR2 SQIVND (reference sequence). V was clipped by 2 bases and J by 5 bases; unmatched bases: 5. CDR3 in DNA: TGTGCCAGTAGTATACGGGGGACTAGCGGGAGCCACGAGCAGTACTTC. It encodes CASSIRGTSGSHEQYF. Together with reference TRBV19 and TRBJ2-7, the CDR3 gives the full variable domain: DGGITQSPKYLFRKEGQNVTLSCEQNLNHDAMYWYRQDPGQGLRLIYYSQIVNDFQKGDIAEGYSVSREKKESFPLTVTSAQKNPTAFYLCASSIRGTSGSHEQYFGPGTRLTVT.

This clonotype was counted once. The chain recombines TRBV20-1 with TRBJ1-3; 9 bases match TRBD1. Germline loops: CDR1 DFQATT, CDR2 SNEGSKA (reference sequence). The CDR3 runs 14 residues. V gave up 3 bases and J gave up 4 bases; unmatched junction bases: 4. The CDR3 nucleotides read TGCAGTGCTAGTGAAGGGACAGGGGGAAACACCATATATTTT. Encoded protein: CSASEGTGGNTIYF.

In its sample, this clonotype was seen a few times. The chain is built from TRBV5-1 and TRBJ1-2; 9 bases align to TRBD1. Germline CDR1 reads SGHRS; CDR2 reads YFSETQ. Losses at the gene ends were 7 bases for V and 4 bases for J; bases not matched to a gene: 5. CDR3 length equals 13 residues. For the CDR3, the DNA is TGCGCCAGCGGAAAGACAGGGGGCTATGGCTACACCTTC. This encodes CASGKTGGYGYTF.

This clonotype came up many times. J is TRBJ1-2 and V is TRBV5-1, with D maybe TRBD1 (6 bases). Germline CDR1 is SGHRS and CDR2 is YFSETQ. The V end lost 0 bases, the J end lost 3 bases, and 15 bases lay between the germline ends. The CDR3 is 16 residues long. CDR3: CASSLAAGRQDYGYTF. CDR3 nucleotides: TGCGCCAGCAGCTTGGCCGCAGGACGACAGGACTATGGCTACACCTTC.

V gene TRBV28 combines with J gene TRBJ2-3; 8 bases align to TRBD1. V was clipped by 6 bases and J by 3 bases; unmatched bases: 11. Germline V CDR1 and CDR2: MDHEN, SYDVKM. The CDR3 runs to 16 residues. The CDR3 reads CASSGPGQEMTDTQYF. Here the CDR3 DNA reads TGTGCCAGCAGCGGGCCGGGACAGGAAATGACAGATACGCAGTATTTT.

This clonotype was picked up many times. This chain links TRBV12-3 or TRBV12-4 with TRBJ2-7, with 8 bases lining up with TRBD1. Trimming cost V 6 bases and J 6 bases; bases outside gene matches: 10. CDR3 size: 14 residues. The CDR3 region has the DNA TGTGCCAGCAGCCCCGGGACAGGTCGAACCGAGCAGTACTTC. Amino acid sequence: CASSPGTGRTEQYF.

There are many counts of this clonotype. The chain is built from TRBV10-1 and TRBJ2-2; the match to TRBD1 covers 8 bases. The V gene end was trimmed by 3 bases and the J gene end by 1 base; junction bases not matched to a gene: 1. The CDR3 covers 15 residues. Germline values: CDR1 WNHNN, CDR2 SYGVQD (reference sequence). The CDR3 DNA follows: TGCGCCAGCAGTGACGGACAGGGGAACACCGGGGAGCTGTTTTTT. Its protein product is CASSDGQGNTGELFF.

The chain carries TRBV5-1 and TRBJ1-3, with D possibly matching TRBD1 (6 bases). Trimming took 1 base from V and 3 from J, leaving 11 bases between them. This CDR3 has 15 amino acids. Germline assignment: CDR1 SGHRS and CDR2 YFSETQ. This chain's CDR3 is CASSLSGAHGNTIYF. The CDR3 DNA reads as TGCGCCAGCAGCTTGTCGGGGGCCCATGGAAACACCATATATTTT.

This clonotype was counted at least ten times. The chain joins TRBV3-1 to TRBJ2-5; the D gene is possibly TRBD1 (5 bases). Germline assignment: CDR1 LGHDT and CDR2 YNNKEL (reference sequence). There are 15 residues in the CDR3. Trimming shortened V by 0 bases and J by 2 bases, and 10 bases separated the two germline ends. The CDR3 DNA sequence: TGTGCCAGCAGCCAAGATGGGGCAGTGCAAGAGACCCAGTACTTC. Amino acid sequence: CASSQDGAVQETQYF.

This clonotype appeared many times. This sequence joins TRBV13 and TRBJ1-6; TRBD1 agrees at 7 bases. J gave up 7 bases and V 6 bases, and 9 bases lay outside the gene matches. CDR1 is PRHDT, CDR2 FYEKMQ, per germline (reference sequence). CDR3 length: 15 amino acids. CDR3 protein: CASSPSGTDNSPLHF. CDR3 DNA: TGTGCCAGCAGTCCTAGCGGGACAGACAATTCACCCCTCCACTTT.

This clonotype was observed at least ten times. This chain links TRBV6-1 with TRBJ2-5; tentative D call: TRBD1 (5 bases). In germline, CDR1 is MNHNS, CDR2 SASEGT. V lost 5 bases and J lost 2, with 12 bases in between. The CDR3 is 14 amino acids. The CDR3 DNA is TGTGCCAGCAGTCTCAGGGAAATTCAAGAGACCCAGTACTTC. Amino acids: CASSLREIQETQYF.

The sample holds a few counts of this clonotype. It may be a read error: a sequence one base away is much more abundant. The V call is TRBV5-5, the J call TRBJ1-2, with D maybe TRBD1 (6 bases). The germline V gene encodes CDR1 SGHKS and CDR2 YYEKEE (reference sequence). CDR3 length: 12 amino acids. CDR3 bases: TGTACCAGCAGCTTATGGGGGCGAGGCTACACCTTC. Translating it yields CTSSLWGRGYTF.